A single count supports the clone carrying this T cell receptor (beta chain). Its target is unknown. The data derive from a study of cytomegalovirus exposure and HLA in healthy donors. Study details: Genotyping of 400 or so donors showed that 70% to 90% belonged to the Caucasian-associated ancestry cluster.

Likely unrecorded immune exposures existed in these nominally healthy donors. Primers for the PCR totalled 60 Vbeta and 13 Jbeta. TCRdb's table, derived via immunoSEQ multiplex PCR, lists solely in-frame clones and lacks some. Of about 190,000 clones in the sample, roughly 80% were seen once. Notes on the study in general: Association with HLA alleles at 0.05 false discovery rate was found for 15,000 or so TCR beta sequences in a later analysis. Immune exposure information comprised only CMV serostatus.

Unmatched junction bases numbered 8, after V lost 6 bases and J lost 9 bases. The CDR3 contains 14 residues. Germline CDR1 is WSHSY and CDR2 is SAAADI. The rearrangement links TRBV10-2 to TRBJ1-6, with 7 bases that match TRBD1. The source of this sequence is a woman aged 18 to 35 in good health and CMV-seronegative. Material for sequencing was PBMCs. The CDR3 nucleotides read TGCGCCAGCAGGCTAACAGGGGAAAGTTCACCCCTCCACTTT. Residues: CASRLTGESSPLHF.